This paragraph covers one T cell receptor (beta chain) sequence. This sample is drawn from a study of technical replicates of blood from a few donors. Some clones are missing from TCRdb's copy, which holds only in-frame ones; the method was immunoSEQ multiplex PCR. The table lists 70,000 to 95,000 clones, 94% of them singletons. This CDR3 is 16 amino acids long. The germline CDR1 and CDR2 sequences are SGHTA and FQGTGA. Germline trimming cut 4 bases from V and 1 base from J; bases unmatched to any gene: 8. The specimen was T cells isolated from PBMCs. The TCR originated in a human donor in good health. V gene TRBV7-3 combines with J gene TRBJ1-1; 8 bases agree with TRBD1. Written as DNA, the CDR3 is TGTGCCAGCAGCTCCCTTGGGACAGGCGAGAACACTGAAGCTTTCTTT. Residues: CASSSLGTGENTEAFF. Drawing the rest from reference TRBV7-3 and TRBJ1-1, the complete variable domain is GAGVSQTPSNKVTEKGKYVELRCDPISGHTALYWYRQSLGQGPEFLIYFQGTGAADDSGLPNDRFFAVRPEGSVSTLKIQRTERGDSAVYLCASSSLGTGENTEAFFGQGTRLTVV.